Listed below are T cell receptor beta chains from one sample, sequenced in a study of cytomegalovirus exposure and HLA in healthy donors. Generated by immunoSEQ multiplex PCR, the TCRdb table keeps only in-frame clones and is missing some. The data hold fewer than 250,000 clones, with around 78% observed a single time. Sample: PBMCs. These TCRs come from a woman aged 30 to 39 in good health and CMV-seropositive. CDR3s include the opening cysteine and the closing phenylalanine or tryptophan. D genes are given only for firm matches. The size field is filled for only some rows; it gives once, few, many or a size class.

J	V	size	D	CDR3	DNA
TRBJ1-4	TRBV7-8	few	NA	CASSRGATTNEKLFF	TGTGCCAGCAGCCGAGGTGCGACAACTAATGAAAAACTGTTTTTT
TRBJ2-2	TRBV7-9	NA	NA	CASSLELVTGELFF	TGTGCCAGCAGCTTAGAACTAGTTACCGGGGAGCTGTTTTTT
TRBJ2-7	TRBV7-2	NA	TRBD2	CASSLGASGSYEQYF	TGTGCCAGCAGCTTAGGGGCTAGCGGTTCCTACGAGCAGTACTTC
TRBJ2-3	TRBV12-5	NA	TRBD2	CASGYRLAGSTDTQYF	TGTGCTAGTGGTTACCGACTAGCGGGAAGCACAGATACGCAGTATTTT
TRBJ2-2	TRBV19	NA	TRBD2	CASSSRGVAGGRTGELFF	TGTGCCAGTAGTTCCCGGGGGGTAGCGGGAGGGAGAACCGGGGAGCTGTTTTTT
TRBJ1-3	TRBV4-2	once	TRBD1	CASSYDRVGGGNTIYF	TGTGCCAGCAGCTACGACAGGGTAGGAGGTGGAAACACCATATATTTT
TRBJ2-7	TRBV28	NA	TRBD1	CASSRPGQGAYEQYF	TGTGCCAGCAGTCGTCCGGGACAGGGGGCTTACGAGCAGTACTTC
TRBJ2-3	TRBV7-9	NA	TRBD2	CASSLASGGTQYF	TGTGCCAGCAGCTTAGCGTCGGGAGGCACGCAGTATTTT
TRBJ1-4	TRBV18	NA	NA	CASSPSSEEATNEKLFF	TGTGCCAGCTCACCTTCGAGTGAGGAAGCAACTAATGAAAAACTGTTTTTT
TRBJ2-1	TRBV28	NA	TRBD2	CASSLRASGEQFF	TGTGCCAGCAGTTTACGAGCTAGCGGTGAGCAGTTCTTC
TRBJ2-3	TRBV5-1	NA	NA	CASSLVPGSGTDTQYF	TGCGCCAGCAGCTTGGTTCCTGGCTCTGGCACAGATACGCAGTATTTT
TRBJ2-5	TRBV7-8	once	TRBD2	CASSLATSGGGQETQYF	TGTGCCAGCAGCTTAGCTACTAGCGGGGGGGGACAAGAGACCCAGTACTTC
TRBJ2-3	TRBV6-1	NA	NA	CASSAPGGTDTQYF	TGTGCCAGCAGTGCACCGGGGGGCACAGATACGCAGTATTTT
TRBJ1-1	TRBV11-3	NA	NA	CASSLDPGDEAFF	TGTGCCAGCAGCTTAGATCCCGGGGATGAAGCTTTCTTT
TRBJ1-1	TRBV5-1	NA	NA	CASSLPSTEAFF	TGCGCCAGCAGCTTGCCGAGCACTGAAGCTTTCTTT
TRBJ1-6	TRBV30	NA	NA	CAWSSSRSSSYNSPLHF	TGTGCCTGGAGTTCTTCGAGGTCCAGCTCCTATAATTCACCCCTCCACTTT
TRBJ1-4	TRBV7-9	NA	NA	CASSLKNEKLFF	TGTGCCAGCAGCCTTAAAAATGAAAAACTGTTTTTT
TRBJ2-3	TRBV4-2	NA	TRBD1	CASSQVDRADTQYF	TGTGCCAGCAGCCAAGTTGACAGGGCGGATACGCAGTATTTT
TRBJ2-1	TRBV5-1	NA	TRBD2	CASSLEGLADYNEQFF	TGCGCCAGCAGCTTGGAGGGACTAGCGGATTACAATGAGCAGTTCTTC
TRBJ2-7	TRBV2	few	NA	CASSPTAYEQYF	TGTGCCAGCAGTCCTACAGCTTACGAGCAGTACTTC
TRBJ2-3	TRBV5-4	few	NA	CASSFRDSNTDTQYF	TGTGCCAGCAGCTTCCGGGACTCCAACACAGATACGCAGTATTTT
TRBJ2-4	TRBV6-1	NA	NA	CASRPPGGNIQYF	TGTGCCAGCAGACCCCCCGGGGGAAACATTCAGTACTTC
TRBJ1-1	TRBV4-2	NA	NA	CASSQRGIISTEAFF	TGTGCCAGCAGCCAACGAGGTATTATTAGCACTGAAGCTTTCTTT
TRBJ2-7	TRBV2	NA	TRBD2	CASSEAGGLAAEQYF	TGTGCCAGCAGTGAAGCTGGGGGACTAGCAGCGGAGCAGTACTTC
TRBJ2-3	TRBV27	NA	NA	CASSSYTDTQYF	TGTGCCAGCAGTTCCTACACAGATACGCAGTATTTT
TRBJ2-3	TRBV7-3	NA	TRBD2	CASSQLAVSTDTQYF	TGTGCCAGCAGCCAACTAGCGGTTAGCACAGATACGCAGTATTTT
TRBJ1-2	TRBV5-1	NA	TRBD1	CASSQGQTNYGYTF	TGCGCCAGCAGCCAGGGACAGACTAACTATGGCTACACCTTC
TRBJ2-5	TRBV6-1	few	TRBD1	CASTQDRGRETQYF	TGTGCCAGCACCCAGGACAGGGGGAGGGAGACCCAGTACTTC
TRBJ1-4	TRBV30	NA	TRBD1	CAWNRDSLTNEKLFF	TGTGCCTGGAACCGGGACAGTCTCACTAATGAAAAACTGTTTTTT
TRBJ2-3	TRBV2	NA	NA	CASSVGGGTDTQYF	TGTGCCAGCAGTGTAGGGGGGGGCACAGATACGCAGTATTTT
TRBJ2-1	TRBV5-1	NA	TRBD1	CASSPRDRVNEQFF	TGCGCCAGCAGCCCCCGGGACAGGGTGAATGAGCAGTTCTTC
TRBJ2-1	TRBV7-8	NA	NA	CASSLDGSSYNEQFF	TGTGCCAGCAGCTTAGACGGGAGCTCCTACAATGAGCAGTTCTTC
TRBJ1-2	TRBV2	once	TRBD1	CASPGTENSNYGYTF	TGTGCCAGCCCCGGGACAGAGAATTCTAACTATGGCTACACCTTC
TRBJ1-6	TRBV5-1	NA	NA	CASSLQQGRGSPLHF	TGCGCCAGCAGCTTGCAGCAGGGGAGGGGTTCACCCCTCCACTTT
TRBJ2-7	TRBV7-9	NA	NA	CASSLVGGYEQYF	TGTGCCAGCAGCTTAGTGGGGGGATACGAGCAGTACTTC
TRBJ2-7	TRBV18	NA	TRBD2	CASSPGLANSYEQYF	TGTGCCAGCTCCCCCGGACTAGCGAACTCCTACGAGCAGTACTTC
TRBJ2-1	TRBV5-1	once	TRBD2	CASSFDPGGNEQFF	TGCGCCAGCAGCTTCGACCCCGGGGGGAATGAGCAGTTCTTC
TRBJ1-1	TRBV28	NA	TRBD1	CAAGGPWRGTEAFF	TGTGCCGCAGGGGGCCCCTGGCGGGGCACTGAAGCTTTCTTT
TRBJ2-7	TRBV10-3	NA	TRBD2	CATSGTSGRGEQYF	TGTGCCACCTCCGGGACTAGCGGGAGAGGGGAGCAGTACTTC
TRBJ2-5	TRBV18	NA	NA	CASSPPSVQETQYF	TGTGCCAGCTCACCACCTTCAGTTCAAGAGACCCAGTACTTC
TRBJ2-5	TRBV10-1	NA	NA	CASSDDGETQYF	TGCGCCAGCAGTGATGACGGGGAGACCCAGTACTTC
TRBJ1-1	TRBV7-2	NA	TRBD1	CASSPRTGDGEAFF	TGTGCCAGCAGCCCGCGGACAGGGGATGGTGAAGCTTTCTTT
TRBJ1-2	TRBV28	once	NA	CASSRYGYTF	TGTGCCAGCAGCCGCTATGGCTACACCTTC
TRBJ1-1	TRBV5-4	NA	TRBD1	CASSLEGGGNTEAFF	TGTGCCAGCAGCTTGGAAGGGGGCGGGAACACTGAAGCTTTCTTT
TRBJ1-2	TRBV19	NA	TRBD1	CASRRPGQSSRGYTF	TGTGCCAGTAGGAGACCGGGACAGAGTTCTAGGGGCTACACCTTC
TRBJ2-7	TRBV28	NA	TRBD2	CASRLTSGGTTYEQYF	TGTGCCAGCAGACTAACTAGCGGGGGGACTACCTACGAGCAGTACTTC
TRBJ2-3	TRBV5-1	NA	NA	CASSLAAGAPGTDTQYF	TGCGCCAGCAGCTTGGCGGCGGGGGCCCCTGGTACAGATACGCAGTATTTT
TRBJ1-1	TRBV28	NA	NA	CASSLRRMNTEAFF	TGTGCCAGCAGTTTACGGCGGATGAACACTGAAGCTTTCTTT
TRBJ2-2	TRBV6-4	NA	NA	CASSAGADAGELFF	TGTGCCAGCAGCGCGGGGGCCGACGCCGGGGAGCTGTTTTTT
TRBJ2-5	TRBV27	NA	TRBD2	CASSLGLAGETQYF	TGTGCCAGCAGTTTGGGACTAGCGGGAGAGACCCAGTACTTC
TRBJ2-3	TRBV5-6	NA	NA	CASTGSYTQYF	TGTGCCAGCACGGGGAGCTATACGCAGTATTTT
TRBJ2-6	TRBV4-3	many	NA	CASSQDAGAGANVLTF	TGCGCCAGCAGCCAAGACGCAGGGGCTGGGGCCAACGTCCTGACTTTC
TRBJ1-1	TRBV6-5	few	NA	CASSYGRNTEAFF	TGTGCCAGCAGTTACGGCAGGAACACTGAAGCTTTCTTT
TRBJ2-3	TRBV10-3	NA	TRBD1	CAISDPGQATDTQYF	TGTGCCATCAGTGACCCGGGACAGGCCACAGATACGCAGTATTTT